The next 9 T cell receptor beta chains were all read from a single sample in a study of cytomegalovirus exposure and HLA in healthy donors. Primers: 60 Vbeta forward and 13 Jbeta reverse. This table comes from immunoSEQ multiplex PCR, and its TCRdb copy is limited to in-frame clones, with some not included. Counted here are about 42,000 clones, around half occurring once; the ten biggest clones make up about 12%. Sequencing was performed on PBMCs. All receptors come from a human donor in good health.

The chain is built from TRBV19 and TRBJ2-4, with a possible D match to TRBD2 (6 bases). Deletions cut 6 bases from V and 9 bases from J, with 18 bases between. This CDR3 has 14 amino acids. The germline gives CDR1 LNHDA, CDR2 SQIVND (reference sequence). The CDR3 spells CASRPPGRGTIQYF. CDR3 bases: TGTGCCAGTAGGCCCCCAGGCCGCGGGACCATTCAGTACTTC. Full variable domain (remainder filled in from reference TRBV19 and TRBJ2-4): DGGITQSPKYLFRKEGQNVTLSCEQNLNHDAMYWYRQDPGQGLRLIYYSQIVNDFQKGDIAEGYSVSREKKESFPLTVTSAQKNPTAFYLCASRPPGRGTIQYFGAGTRLSVL.

The chain links TRBV30 to TRBJ1-5; possible D gene TRBD1, 5 bases. The CDR3 loop spans 15 amino acids. Germline V lookup: CDR1 GTSNPN, CDR2 SVGIG (reference sequence). The germline V and J ends were trimmed by 4 bases and 0 bases, with 13 bases remaining between them. The CDR3 bases are TGTGCCTGGAACTCTCACAGGTATAGCAATCAGCCCCAGCATTTT. Translated, it gives CAWNSHRYSNQPQHF.

The chain has TRBV7-2 and TRBJ1-6, with a possible D match to TRBD1 (5 bases). The CDR3 length is 17 residues. Germline lookup yields CDR1 SGHTA and CDR2 FQGNSA. V was trimmed by 2 bases and J by 7 bases, leaving 18 bases between them. For the CDR3, the DNA is TGTGCCAGCAGCTTATTGTCCCCAGGGATCCGCAATTCACCCCTCCACTTT. It translates to CASSLLSPGIRNSPLHF.

This clone was counted between two and nine times. The CDR3 spells CSADRRGGRTEAFF. The CDR3 DNA reads TGCAGCGCGGACCGGAGGGGGGGACGGACTGAAGCTTTCTTT. The rearrangement links TRBV29-1 to TRBJ1-1; a possible D gene is TRBD1 (6 bases). The germline V gene encodes CDR1 SQVTM and CDR2 ANQGSEA. The CDR3 is 14 amino acids. V gave up 7 bases and J gave up 5 bases, with 20 bases separating them.

This clone was observed a single time. The chain joins TRBV19 to TRBJ1-2; D might be TRBD1 (5 bases). The CDR3 totals 15 residues. Germline values: CDR1 LNHDA, CDR2 SQIVND (reference sequence). V dropped 3 bases and J dropped 4 bases, with 15 bases sitting between them. The CDR3 DNA reads TGTGCCAGTAGTATTGCAGGGCAACGCGCCTATGGCTACACCTTC. It codes for CASSIAGQRAYGYTF.

This clone appeared a few times. The chain combines TRBV7-2 with TRBJ2-3; TRBD2 agrees at 7 bases. The germline gives CDR1 SGHTA, CDR2 FQGNSA. V lost 1 base and J lost 5; bases outside the gene matches: 9. The CDR3 is 16 residues long. As DNA, the CDR3 is TGTGCCAGCAGCTTAGACGGTGGGAGGGGTGGAGATACGCAGTATTTT. This gives the protein CASSLDGGRGGDTQYF.

There are a few counts of this clone. V is TRBV7-3 and J is TRBJ1-2, with D uncertain. The germline CDR1 and CDR2 sequences are SGHTA and FQGTGA. V gave up 5 bases and J gave up 2 bases, with 9 bases separating them. This CDR3 contains 13 residues. The CDR3 loop is CASSLGENYGYTF. In DNA form, the CDR3 reads TGTGCCAGCAGCCTCGGAGAGAACTATGGCTACACCTTC. The entire variable domain, with the rest obtained from reference TRBV7-3 and TRBJ1-2, is as follows: GAGVSQTPSNKVTEKGKYVELRCDPISGHTALYWYRQSLGQGPEFLIYFQGTGAADDSGLPNDRFFAVRPEGSVSTLKIQRTERGDSAVYLCASSLGENYGYTFGSGTRLTVV.

The V and J genes are TRBV28 and TRBJ1-6; D call uncertain. Trimming shortened V by 5 bases and J by 1 base, and 9 bases separated the two germline ends. The CDR3 is made up of 15 amino acids. From germline, CDR1 is MDHEN and CDR2 SYDVKM. The DNA of the CDR3 is TGTGCCAGCAGTAGTGGCGGGTCCTATAATTCACCCCTCCACTTT. Its protein product is CASSSGGSYNSPLHF.

This clone was detected only a few times. The V and J genes are TRBV7-9 and TRBJ2-1; D uncertain. Trimming left V 2 bases short and J 6 bases short, with 8 bases between. This CDR3 has 13 residues. Germline assignment: CDR1 SEHNR and CDR2 FQNEAQ (reference sequence). CDR3 protein: CASSLPQSNEQFF. CDR3 nucleotide sequence: TGTGCCAGCAGCTTACCACAGAGCAATGAGCAGTTCTTC.